This T cell receptor beta chain emerged from a study of CD8 T cells in Susac syndrome. CDR3 length: 16 amino acids. Trimming cost V 2 bases and J 6 bases; bases outside gene matches: 10. Germline V gene sequence: CDR1 MNHNY, CDR2 SVGAGI (reference sequence). RNA, at about 0.45 to 1 ug, was reverse transcribed with random hexamers. TCRdb re-analysed the immunoSEQ multiplex PCR reads in MiXCR, keeping a single row per CDR3 protein. The table has 110,000 to 150,000 distinct CDR3 sequences, about 93% seen once. The chain joins TRBV6-6 to TRBJ2-1, with 7 bases fitting TRBD2. The TCR comes from a human donor in good health. The sequencing input was CD8+ T cells from PBMCs. CDR3 loop: CASSYPTSPLFNEQFF. CDR3 DNA: TGTGCCAGCAGTTACCCGACTAGCCCCCTCTTCAATGAGCAGTTCTTC.